The 10 T cell receptor beta chains below were found in one sample sequenced in a study of CXCR3-negative and CXCR3-positive naive CD8 T cells. The study's findings and limits: CXCR3-positive naive cells carried more hydrophobic TRB CDR3s than CXCR3-negative ones.

UMI-labeled TRB cDNA libraries were prepared by 5' RACE. TCRdb reanalyzed the 5' RACE reads and collapses them to one entry per CDR3 protein, without DNA. The listing records about 150,000 distinct CDR3 sequences. Their target antigens are unknown. Sequencing input: naive CXCR3+ CD8+ T cells from blood. Subset in this sample: CD45RO-CCR7+CD27+CD95- naive CD8+ T cells expressing CXCR3 (TNR3+). Every receptor here comes from a human donor in good health. Some clones in this sample may be carry-over from other donors' samples.

The chain combines TRBV7-3 with TRBJ2-2; TCRdb picks TRBD2, but there is no DNA to check that call. The CDR3 is 15 residues long. The germline CDR1 and CDR2 sequences are SGHTA and FQGTGA. CDR3: CASSLTGGRTGELFF. The complete variable domain, with remaining parts taken from reference TRBV7-3 and TRBJ2-2, reads GAGVSQTPSNKVTEKGKYVELRCDPISGHTALYWYRQSLGQGPEFLIYFQGTGAADDSGLPNDRFFAVRPEGSVSTLKIQRTERGDSAVYLCASSLTGGRTGELFFGEGSRLTVL.

The rearrangement uses TRBV6-2 or TRBV6-3 and TRBJ2-5; without DNA, the TCRdb call of TRBD2 cannot be checked. CDR1 is MNHEY and CDR2 is SVGEGT in the germline V gene. This CDR3 comprises 14 residues. CDR3 loop: CASRGQQGAETQYF.

The genes are TRBV9 and TRBJ2-1. CDR3 length: 17 amino acids. In germline, CDR1 is SGDLS, CDR2 YYNGEE. This CDR3 reads CASSVVASRSSYNEQFF.

The J gene is TRBJ2-2, the V gene TRBV7-9; the TRBD2 assignment by TCRdb is unverifiable without DNA. CDR3 length equals 16 residues. Germline V CDR1 and CDR2: SEHNR, FQNEAQ (reference sequence). This chain's CDR3 is CASSTLGAGVSGELFF.

CDR3 sequence: CASSPGTSYEQYF. The chain links TRBV7-9 to TRBJ2-7. The CDR3 is 13 amino acids. CDR1 is SEHNR, CDR2 FQNEAQ, per germline (reference sequence). The whole variable domain, filled in from reference TRBV7-9 and TRBJ2-7, reads DTGVSQNPRHKITKRGQNVTFRCDPISEHNRLYWYRQTLGQGPEFLTYFQNEAQLEKSRLLSDRFSAERPKGSFSTLEIQRTEQGDSAMYLCASSPGTSYEQYFGPGTRLTVT.

V usage is TRBV6-2 or TRBV6-3 and J usage is TRBJ2-7; TCRdb reports TRBD1, a call that lacks DNA to check it against. CDR3 length: 14 amino acids. Germline values: CDR1 MNHEY, CDR2 SVGEGT. Here the CDR3 reads CASSYRGALYEQYF.

The chain uses TRBV9 and TRBJ2-5; checking the TCRdb D call of TRBD1 is not possible without DNA. Germline assignment: CDR1 SGDLS and CDR2 YYNGEE. The CDR3 has 17 amino acids. CDR3 protein: CASSVGGKGARGETQYF.

The chain links TRBV5-1 to TRBJ2-5; TCRdb selects TRBD1, and the lack of DNA leaves this call unchecked. The CDR3 spans 17 residues. CDR1 SGHRS and CDR2 YFSETQ come from the germline V gene. CDR3 amino acids: CASSFNLVRGQGETQYF.

This sequence joins TRBV7-3 and TRBJ1-1; TCRdb picks TRBD1, but there is no DNA to check that call. Germline lookup yields CDR1 SGHTA and CDR2 FQGTGA. The CDR3 covers 16 residues. CDR3: CASSSHPRRVNTEAFF. The full variable domain, its missing parts supplied by reference TRBV7-3 and TRBJ1-1, is GAGVSQTPSNKVTEKGKYVELRCDPISGHTALYWYRQSLGQGPEFLIYFQGTGAADDSGLPNDRFFAVRPEGSVSTLKIQRTERGDSAVYLCASSSHPRRVNTEAFFGQGTRLTVV.

The chain couples TRBV5-1 to TRBJ2-1. This CDR3 comprises 15 residues. Germline loops: CDR1 SGHRS, CDR2 YFSETQ. CDR3 in amino acids: CASSTPTDIDNQQFF.